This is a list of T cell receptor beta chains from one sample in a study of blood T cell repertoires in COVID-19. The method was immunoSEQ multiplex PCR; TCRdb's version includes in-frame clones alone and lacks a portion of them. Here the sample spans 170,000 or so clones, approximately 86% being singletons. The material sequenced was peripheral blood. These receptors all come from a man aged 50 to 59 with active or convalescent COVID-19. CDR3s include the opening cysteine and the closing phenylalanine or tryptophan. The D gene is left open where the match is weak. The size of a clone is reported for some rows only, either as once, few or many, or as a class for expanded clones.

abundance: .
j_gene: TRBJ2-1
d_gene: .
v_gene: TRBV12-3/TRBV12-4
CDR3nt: TGTGCCAGCGGGCTAGCGCACTACAATGAGCAGTTCTTC
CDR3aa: CASGLAHYNEQFF

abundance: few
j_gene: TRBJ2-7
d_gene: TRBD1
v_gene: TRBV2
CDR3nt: TGTGCCAGCACGGCAGGGGGCCTCGAGCAGTACTTC
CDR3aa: CASTAGGLEQYF

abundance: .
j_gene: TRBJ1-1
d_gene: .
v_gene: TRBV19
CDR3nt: TGTGCCAGTAGTCCAACCCTCGTTAGTCTCTTGAACACTGAAGCTTTCTTT
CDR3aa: CASSPTLVSLLNTEAFF

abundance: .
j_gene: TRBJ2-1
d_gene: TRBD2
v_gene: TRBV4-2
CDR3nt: TGTGCCAGCAGCCAATTAGCGGGGGACCTCTACAATGAGCAGTTCTTC
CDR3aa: CASSQLAGDLYNEQFF

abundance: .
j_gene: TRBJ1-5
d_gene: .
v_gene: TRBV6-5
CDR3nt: TGTGCCAGCAGCCGGGGGGCTCGTCAGCCCCAGCATTTT
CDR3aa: CASSRGARQPQHF

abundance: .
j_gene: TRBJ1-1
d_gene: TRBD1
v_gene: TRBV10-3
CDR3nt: TGTGCCACCTCCCCGGGACAGACGACTGAAGCTTTCTTT
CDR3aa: CATSPGQTTEAFF

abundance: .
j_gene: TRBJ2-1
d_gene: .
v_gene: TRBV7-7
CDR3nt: TGTGCTAGCAGCTTTTCGGGTGGTGAGCAGTTCTTC
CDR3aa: CASSFSGGEQFF

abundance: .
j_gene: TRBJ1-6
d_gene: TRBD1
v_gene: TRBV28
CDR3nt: TGTGCCAGCATTAGCCGGGACAGGGCTAATTCACCCCTCCACTTT
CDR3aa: CASISRDRANSPLHF

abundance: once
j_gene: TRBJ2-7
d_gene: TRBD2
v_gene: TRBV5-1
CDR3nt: TGCGCCAGCAGCTTGCCAGGGACTAGCGGGAGTTCCCGCCGCTCCTACGAGCAGTACTTC
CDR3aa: CASSLPGTSGSSRRSYEQYF

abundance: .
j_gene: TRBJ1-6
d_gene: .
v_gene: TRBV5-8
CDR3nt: TGTGCCAGCAGCTTTTTGGGGGCAGAAACACCCCTCCACTTT
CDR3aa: CASSFLGAETPLHF

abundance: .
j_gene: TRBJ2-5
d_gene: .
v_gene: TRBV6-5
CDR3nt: TGTGCCAGCAGTCTTTCCACAGTACAAGAGACCCAGTACTTC
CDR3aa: CASSLSTVQETQYF

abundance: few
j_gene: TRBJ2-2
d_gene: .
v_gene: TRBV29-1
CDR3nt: TGCAGCGTTCGTTTGGGGGAGCTGTTTTTT
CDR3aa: CSVRLGELFF

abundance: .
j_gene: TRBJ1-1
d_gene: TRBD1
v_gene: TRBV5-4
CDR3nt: TGTGCCAGCAGCCGCCTGGGACAGGGCCGGGGGAACACTGAAGCTTTCTTT
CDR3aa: CASSRLGQGRGNTEAFF

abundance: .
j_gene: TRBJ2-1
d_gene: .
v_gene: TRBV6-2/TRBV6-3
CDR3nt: TGTGCCAGCAGTTACTCCGGATTAGCGCGAAGCTCCTACAATGAGCAGTTCTTC
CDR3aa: CASSYSGLARSSYNEQFF

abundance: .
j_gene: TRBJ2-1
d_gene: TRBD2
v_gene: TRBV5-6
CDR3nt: TGTGCCAGCAGCCCTGGGAGATCTAGCGGGGCTAAAAAGTTCTTC
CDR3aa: CASSPGRSSGAKKFF

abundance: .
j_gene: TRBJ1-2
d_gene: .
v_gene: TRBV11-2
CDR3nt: TGTGCCAGCAGCCCCCGACAAACTAACTATGGCTACACCTTC
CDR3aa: CASSPRQTNYGYTF

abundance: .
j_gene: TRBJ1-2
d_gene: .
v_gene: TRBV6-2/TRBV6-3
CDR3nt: TGTGCCAGCAGCCGGACAGAATACAACTATGGCTACACCTTC
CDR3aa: CASSRTEYNYGYTF

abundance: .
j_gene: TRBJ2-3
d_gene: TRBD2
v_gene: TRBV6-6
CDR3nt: TGTGCCAGCAGTCAAACGGGACTAGTGGGGAGCACAGATACGCAGTATTTT
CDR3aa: CASSQTGLVGSTDTQYF

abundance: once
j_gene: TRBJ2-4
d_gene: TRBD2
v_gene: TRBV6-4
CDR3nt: TGTGCCAGCAGTGGGGCAGCGGGATTCCCCAAAAACATTCAGTACTTC
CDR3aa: CASSGAAGFPKNIQYF

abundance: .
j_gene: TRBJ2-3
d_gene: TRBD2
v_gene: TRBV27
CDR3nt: TGTGCCAGCAGTCCCCTAGCGGGAGGAGGCACAGATACGCAGTATTTT
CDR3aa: CASSPLAGGGTDTQYF

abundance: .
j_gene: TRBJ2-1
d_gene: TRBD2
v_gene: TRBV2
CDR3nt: TGTGCCAGCAGTGAATATCCTAGCGGGGGATACAATGAGCAGTTCTTC
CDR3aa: CASSEYPSGGYNEQFF

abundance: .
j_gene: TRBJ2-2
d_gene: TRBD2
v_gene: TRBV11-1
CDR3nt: TGTGCCAGCAGCTTACTAGCGGGGGGAAGCGGGGAGCTGTTTTTT
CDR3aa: CASSLLAGGSGELFF

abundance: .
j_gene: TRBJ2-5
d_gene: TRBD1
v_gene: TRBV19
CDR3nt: TGTGCCAGTAGTTTCATGGGACAGCAAGAGACCCAGTACTTC
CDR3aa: CASSFMGQQETQYF

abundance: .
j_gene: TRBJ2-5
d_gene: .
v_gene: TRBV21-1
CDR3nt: TGTGCCAGCAGCAAAGGGGTACAGGGTTGGGAGACCCAGTACTTC
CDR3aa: CASSKGVQGWETQYF

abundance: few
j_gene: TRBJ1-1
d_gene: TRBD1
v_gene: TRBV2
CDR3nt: TGTGCCAGCAGGAGGACAGGGATGAACACTGAAGCTTTCTTT
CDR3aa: CASRRTGMNTEAFF

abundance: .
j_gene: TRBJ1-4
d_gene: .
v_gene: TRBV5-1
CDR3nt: TGCGCCAGCAGCTTGATGGGGCAGGCTAATGAAAAACTGTTTTTT
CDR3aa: CASSLMGQANEKLFF

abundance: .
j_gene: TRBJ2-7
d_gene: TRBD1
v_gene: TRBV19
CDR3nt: TGTGCCAGTAGTATAGACGGACAGGGAGAGTCCTACGAGCAGTACTTC
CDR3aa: CASSIDGQGESYEQYF

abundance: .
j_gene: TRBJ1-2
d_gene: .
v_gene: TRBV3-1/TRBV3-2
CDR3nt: TGTGCCAGCAGCCAAGACAGGCTGACCTATGGCTACACCTTC
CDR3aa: CASSQDRLTYGYTF

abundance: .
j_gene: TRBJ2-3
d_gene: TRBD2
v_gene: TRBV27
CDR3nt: TGTGCCAGCAGTTTATTCCGCGGGGGGGCTCTAGATACGCAGTATTTT
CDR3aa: CASSLFRGGALDTQYF

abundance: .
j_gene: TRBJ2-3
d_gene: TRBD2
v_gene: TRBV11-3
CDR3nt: TGTGCCAGCGTGAGCGGGACCACAGATACGCAGTATTTT
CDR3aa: CASVSGTTDTQYF

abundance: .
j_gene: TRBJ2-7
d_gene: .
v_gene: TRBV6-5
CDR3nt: TGTGCCAGCAGTTACAGGGCGGGGAGGCAGTACTTC
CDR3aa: CASSYRAGRQYF

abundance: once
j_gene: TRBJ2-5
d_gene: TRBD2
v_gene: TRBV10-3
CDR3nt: TGTGCCATCAGTGGGACTAGCAGTGAGACCCAGTACTTC
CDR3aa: CAISGTSSETQYF

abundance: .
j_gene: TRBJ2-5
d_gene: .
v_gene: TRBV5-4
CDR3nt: TGTGCCAGCAGCTTCGGGGACTCCCTTTGGGAGACCCAGTACTTC
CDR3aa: CASSFGDSLWETQYF

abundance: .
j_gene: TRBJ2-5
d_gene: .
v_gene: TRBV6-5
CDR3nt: TGTGCCAGCAGTTTAGGTCAGGGATCGGAGACCCAGTACTTC
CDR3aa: CASSLGQGSETQYF

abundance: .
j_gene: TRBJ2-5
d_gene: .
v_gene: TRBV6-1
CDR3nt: TGTGCCAGCAGTGACCATAGTGTCGAGACCCAGTACTTC
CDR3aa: CASSDHSVETQYF

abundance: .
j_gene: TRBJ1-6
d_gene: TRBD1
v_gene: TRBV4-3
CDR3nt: TGCGCCAGCAGCCAAGCCGGGACAGGGTATAATTCACCCCTCCACTTT
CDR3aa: CASSQAGTGYNSPLHF

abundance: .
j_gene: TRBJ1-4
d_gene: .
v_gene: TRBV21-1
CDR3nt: TGTGCCAGCAGCAGGACAGGGGGCCTTGAAAAACTGTTTTTT
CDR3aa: CASSRTGGLEKLFF

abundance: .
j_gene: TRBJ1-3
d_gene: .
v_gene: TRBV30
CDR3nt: TGTGCCTGGAGGGTTGGCGGTCTCTCTGGAAACACCATATATTTT
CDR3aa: CAWRVGGLSGNTIYF

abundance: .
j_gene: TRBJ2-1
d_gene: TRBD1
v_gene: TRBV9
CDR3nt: TGTGCCAGCAGCGTAGGGGGGACAGGGATCGCCTACAATGAGCAGTTCTTC
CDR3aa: CASSVGGTGIAYNEQFF

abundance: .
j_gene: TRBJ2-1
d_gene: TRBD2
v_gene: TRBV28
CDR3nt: TGTGCCAGCAGTTTCAGCGGGAGAAATGAGCAGTTCTTC
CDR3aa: CASSFSGRNEQFF

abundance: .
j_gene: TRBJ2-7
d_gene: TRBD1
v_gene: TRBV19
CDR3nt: TGTGCCAGTAGTGTCCTCGGACAGGGGCCCTACGAGCAGTACTTC
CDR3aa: CASSVLGQGPYEQYF

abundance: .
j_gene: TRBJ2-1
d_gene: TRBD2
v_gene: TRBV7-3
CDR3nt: TGTGCCAGCAGCCCCGGGGGGTTCAATGAGCAGTTCTTC
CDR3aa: CASSPGGFNEQFF

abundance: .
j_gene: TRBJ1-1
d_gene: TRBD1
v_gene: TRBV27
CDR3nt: TGTGCCAGCAGTTTCACCCAGGGGGTGACTGAAGCTTTCTTT
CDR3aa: CASSFTQGVTEAFF

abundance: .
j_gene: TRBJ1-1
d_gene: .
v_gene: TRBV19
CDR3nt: TGTGCCAGTAGTATAGTGAGGGTGAACACTGAAGCTTTCTTT
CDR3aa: CASSIVRVNTEAFF

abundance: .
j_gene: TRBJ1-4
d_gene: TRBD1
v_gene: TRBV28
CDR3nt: TGTGCCAGCAGCCGGACAGGGCAAGGTGAAAAACTGTTTTTT
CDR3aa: CASSRTGQGEKLFF

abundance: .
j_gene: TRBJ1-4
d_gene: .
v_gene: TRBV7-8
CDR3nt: TGTGCCAGCAGCTTAGTTGGGGCCCGGGCCTTGGGGGAAAAACTGTTTTTT
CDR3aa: CASSLVGARALGEKLFF

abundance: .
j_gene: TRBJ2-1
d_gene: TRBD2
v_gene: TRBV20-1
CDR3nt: TGCAGTGCTAGTCTAGCGGGATACAATGAGCAGTTCTTC
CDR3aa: CSASLAGYNEQFF

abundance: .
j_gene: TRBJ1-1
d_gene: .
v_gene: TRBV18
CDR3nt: TGTGCCAGCTCACAGGGGGGGGTTCCGGACACTGAAGCTTTCTTT
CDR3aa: CASSQGGVPDTEAFF

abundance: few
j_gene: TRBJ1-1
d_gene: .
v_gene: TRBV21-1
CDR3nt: TGTGCCAGCAGTCTGTCCCGGAACACTGAAGCTTTCTTT
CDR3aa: CASSLSRNTEAFF

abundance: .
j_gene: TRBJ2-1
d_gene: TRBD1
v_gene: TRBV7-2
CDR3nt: TGTGCCAGCAGCTTAGCTTCAGGGACAGGGCCCTACAATGAGCAGTTCTTC
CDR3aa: CASSLASGTGPYNEQFF